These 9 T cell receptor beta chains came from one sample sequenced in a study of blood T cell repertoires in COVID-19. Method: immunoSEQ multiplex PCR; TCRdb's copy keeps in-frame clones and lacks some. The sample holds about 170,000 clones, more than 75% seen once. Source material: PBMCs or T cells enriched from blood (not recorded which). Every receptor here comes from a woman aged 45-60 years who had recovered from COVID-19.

The CDR3 here is CASSSDYSGNTIYF. The CDR3 bases are TGTGCCAGCAGCTCGGACTACTCTGGAAACACCATATATTTT. The chain uses TRBV5-4 and TRBJ1-3; no clear D. The V gene's germline CDR1 is SGHNT and CDR2 YYREEE (reference sequence). This CDR3 region has 14 residues. The germline V and J ends were trimmed by 3 bases and 0 bases, with 7 bases remaining between them.

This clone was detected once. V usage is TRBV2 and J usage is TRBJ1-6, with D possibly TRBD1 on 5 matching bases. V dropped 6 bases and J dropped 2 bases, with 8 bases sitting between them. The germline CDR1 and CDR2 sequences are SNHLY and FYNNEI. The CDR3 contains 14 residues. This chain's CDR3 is CASRAGPYNSPLHF. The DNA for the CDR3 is TGTGCCAGCAGGGCAGGGCCCTATAATTCACCCCTCCACTTT. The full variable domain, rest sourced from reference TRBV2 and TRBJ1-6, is EPEVTQTPSHQVTQMGQEVILRCVPISNHLYFYWYRQILGQKVEFLVSFYNNEISEKSEIFDDQFSVERPDGSNFTLKIRSTKLEDSAMYFCASRAGPYNSPLHFGNGTRLTVT.

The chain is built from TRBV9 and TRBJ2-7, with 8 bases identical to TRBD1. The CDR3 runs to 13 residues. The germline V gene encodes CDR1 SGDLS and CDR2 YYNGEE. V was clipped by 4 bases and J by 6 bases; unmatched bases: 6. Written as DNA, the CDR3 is TGTGCCAGCAGCCTCGGACAGGGTGGCGAGCAGTACTTC. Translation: CASSLGQGGEQYF. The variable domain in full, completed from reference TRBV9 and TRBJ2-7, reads DSGVTQTPKHLITATGQRVTLRCSPRSGDLSVYWYQQSLDQGLQFLIQYYNGEERAKGNILERFSAQQFPDLHSELNLSSLELGDSALYFCASSLGQGGEQYFGPGTRLTVT.

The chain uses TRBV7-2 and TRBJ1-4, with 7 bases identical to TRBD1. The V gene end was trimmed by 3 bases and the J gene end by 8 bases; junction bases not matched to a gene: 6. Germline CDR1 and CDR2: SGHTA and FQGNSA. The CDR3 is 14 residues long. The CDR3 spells CASSLNRGREKLFF. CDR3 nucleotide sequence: TGTGCCAGCAGCTTGAACAGGGGACGGGAAAAACTGTTTTTT.

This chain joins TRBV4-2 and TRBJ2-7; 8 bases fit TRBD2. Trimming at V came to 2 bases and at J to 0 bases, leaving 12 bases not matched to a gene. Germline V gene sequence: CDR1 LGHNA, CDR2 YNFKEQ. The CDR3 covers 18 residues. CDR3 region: CASSQTVALTSGSYEQYF. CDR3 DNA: TGTGCCAGCAGCCAAACCGTCGCCCTAACTAGCGGCTCCTACGAGCAGTACTTC.

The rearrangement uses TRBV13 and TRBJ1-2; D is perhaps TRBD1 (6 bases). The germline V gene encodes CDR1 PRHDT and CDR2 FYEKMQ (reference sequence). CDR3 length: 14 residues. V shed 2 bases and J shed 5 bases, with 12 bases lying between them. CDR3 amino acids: CASSLQHRDYGYTF. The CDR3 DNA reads TGTGCCAGCAGCTTACAGCACAGGGATTATGGCTACACCTTC.

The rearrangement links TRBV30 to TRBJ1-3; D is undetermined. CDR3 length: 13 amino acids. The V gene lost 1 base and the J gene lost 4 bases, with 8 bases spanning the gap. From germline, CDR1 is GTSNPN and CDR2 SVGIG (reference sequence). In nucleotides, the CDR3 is TGTGCCTGGAGTGGTGGGCTGGGAAACACCATATATTTT. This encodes CAWSGGLGNTIYF.

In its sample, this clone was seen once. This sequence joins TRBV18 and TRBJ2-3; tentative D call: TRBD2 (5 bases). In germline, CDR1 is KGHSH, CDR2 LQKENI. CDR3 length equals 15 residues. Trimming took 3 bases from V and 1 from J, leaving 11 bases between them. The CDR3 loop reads CASSPPTGGTDTQYF. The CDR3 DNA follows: TGTGCCAGCTCACCCCCTACCGGGGGCACAGATACGCAGTATTTT.

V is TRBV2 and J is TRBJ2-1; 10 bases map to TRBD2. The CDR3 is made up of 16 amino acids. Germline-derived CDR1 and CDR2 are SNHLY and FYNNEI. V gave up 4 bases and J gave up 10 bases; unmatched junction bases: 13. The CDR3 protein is CASSVVEVAGGKEQFF. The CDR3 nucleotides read TGTGCCAGCAGTGTCGTGGAGGTAGCGGGAGGCAAGGAGCAGTTCTTC.